The clone carrying this T cell receptor beta chain is classed as medium-sized (0.01 to 0.1%) by frequency. Its target is unknown. It was by 5' RACE with UMI labels that the TRB cDNA libraries were prepared. From its re-call of the 5' RACE reads, TCRdb lists each CDR3 protein once, without DNA. In total, the table holds about 4,700 distinct CDR3 sequences. The sample belongs to a study of CXCR3-negative and CXCR3-positive naive CD8 T cells. Within the CD8+ T cell compartment, naive cells were CD45RO-CCR7+CD27+CD95-. Study observations and caveats: Naive cells that were CXCR3-positive had more hydrophobic TRB CDR3s (compared with CXCR3-negative naive cells). Naive cells that were CXCR3-negative or CXCR3-positive used TRBV-TRBJ genes alike, while memory cells diverged. Freshly isolated PBMCs were used in most assays, given partial CXCR3 loss after freezing. Naive subsets had comparable surface CD5, so TRB CDR3 properties gauged TCR strength.

CDR1 MRHNA and CDR2 SNTAGT come from the germline V gene. The CDR3 has 16 residues. Sequencing used naive CXCR3+ CD8+ T cells from blood. The subset denotes: CD45RO-CCR7+CD27+CD95- naive CD8+ T cells expressing CXCR3 (TNR3+). This TCR derives from a human donor in good health. Some clones in this sample may be carry-over from other donors' samples. This chain links TRBV6-4 with TRBJ2-1; no DNA is available, so the TRBD1 call from TCRdb remains unchecked. The CDR3 loop is CASSESGGPYYNEQFF.